The 20 T cell receptor beta chains presented below share a single source sample, sequenced in a study of T cells in tumors and immune-related adverse events. The repertoire was sequenced with immunoSEQ multiplex PCR; TCRdb's copy has only in-frame clones and lacks some. The data show more than 20,000 clones, about 89% seen once. The sequences come from lymph node tissue, collected from a patient treated with anti-PD-1 therapy. The source is a female donor with metastatic renal cell carcinoma.

The chain combines TRBV2 with TRBJ1-1; D is unresolved. The V gene's germline CDR1 is SNHLY and CDR2 FYNNEI. V shed 6 bases and J shed 0 bases, with 8 bases lying between them. CDR3 length: 13 amino acids. CDR3 loop: CASRSTVNTEAFF. The DNA of the CDR3 is TGTGCCAGCAGGTCTACAGTGAACACTGAAGCTTTCTTT.

This clone has a handful of counts. This chain links TRBV5-1 with TRBJ1-3; D ambiguous. This CDR3 has 15 residues. Trimming left V 4 bases short and J 8 bases short, with 19 bases between. Germline CDR1 SGHRS, CDR2 YFSETQ. This CDR3 reads CASSPLSRDGDTIYF. As DNA, the CDR3 is TGCGCCAGCAGCCCACTGTCCCGTGATGGGGACACCATATATTTT.

The V call is TRBV6-4, the J call TRBJ2-1; a weak D match, TRBD2 (6 bases). The V and J ends lost 6 bases and 9 bases respectively, with 21 bases between them. Germline V lookup: CDR1 MRHNA, CDR2 SNTAGT. The CDR3 is 15 amino acids. In DNA, the CDR3 is TGTGCCAGCAGCCCCGAACTAGCTTCTTTCGGTGAGCAGTTCTTC. Residues: CASSPELASFGEQFF.

The V and J genes are TRBV7-8 and TRBJ2-5; no firm D call. The CDR3 totals 14 residues. V gave up 2 bases and J gave up 5 bases, with 12 bases separating them. The germline V gene encodes CDR1 SGHVS and CDR2 FQNEAQ. The CDR3 reads CASSLQPSSETQYF. The CDR3 DNA is TGTGCCAGCAGCTTACAACCATCTTCGGAGACCCAGTACTTC.

This chain connects TRBV5-6 to TRBJ2-7, with 9 bases that match TRBD2. Trimming removed 8 bases from V and 7 bases from J; junction bases left unmatched: 10. The length of the CDR3 is 13 residues. CDR1 and CDR2 (germline): SGHDT, YYEEEE. DNA of the CDR3: TGTGCCAGTGGGTCGGGACTAGCAAGAGAGCAGTACTTC. This gives the protein CASGSGLAREQYF.

The CDR3 region is CASSLVAGRMNTEAFF. CDR3 nucleotide sequence: TGTGCCAGCAGCTTGGTAGCAGGGAGGATGAACACTGAAGCTTTCTTT. The chain couples TRBV5-6 to TRBJ1-1; TRBD1 is a possible D gene (5 bases). The ends were cut back, 0 bases at V and 0 bases at J, with 12 bases in the middle. The V gene's germline CDR1 is SGHDT and CDR2 YYEEEE. The CDR3 consists of 16 residues.

CDR3 DNA: TGTGCCAGCAGCCTGGTCACCGGGACAGTCCTATCCATGCGGGAGCTGTTTTTT. Its translation is CASSLVTGTVLSMRELFF. The chain links TRBV5-6 to TRBJ2-2; 7 nucleotides match TRBD1. The CDR3 sequence is 18 residues long. CDR1 SGHDT and CDR2 YYEEEE come from the germline V gene. Unmatched junction bases numbered 21, after V lost 4 bases and J lost 9 bases.

The chain is built from TRBV19 and TRBJ1-1; a possible D gene is TRBD1 (5 bases). The CDR3 totals 13 residues. Germline loops: CDR1 LNHDA, CDR2 SQIVND (reference sequence). Trimming stripped 7 bases from V and 12 bases from J, with 21 bases between. CDR3 loop: CASIISGGGVPFF. In DNA, the CDR3 is TGTGCCAGTATCATCTCTGGGGGGGGTGTCCCTTTCTTT.

CDR3 DNA: TGTGCCAGCAGCTTGGCCAGACAGGGCGCAGATACGCAGTATTTT. It codes for CASSLARQGADTQYF. V gene TRBV5-5 combines with J gene TRBJ2-3; 7 positions match TRBD1. J gave up 4 bases and V 0 bases, and 5 bases lay outside the gene matches. The germline V gene encodes CDR1 SGHKS and CDR2 YYEKEE (reference sequence). The CDR3 sequence is 15 residues long.

The rearrangement joins TRBV6-4 to TRBJ2-3; TRBD1 matches 8 bases. Germline-derived CDR1 and CDR2 are MRHNA and SNTAGT. This CDR3 spans 15 amino acids. V shed 8 bases and J 1 base; nucleotides not matched to a gene: 8. CDR3 nucleotides: TGTGCCAGCGGGGAGCAGGGGGCCGGCACAGATACGCAGTATTTT. This translates into CASGEQGAGTDTQYF.

The rearrangement uses TRBV11-2 and TRBJ1-1; a weak D match, TRBD1 (6 bases). The CDR3 runs 16 residues. Germline V gene sequence: CDR1 SGHAT, CDR2 FQNNGV. V lost 0 bases to trimming and J lost 4 bases, with 15 bases between them. The CDR3 region is CASSLEGGRLGTEAFF. Written as DNA, the CDR3 is TGTGCCAGCAGCTTAGAAGGGGGAAGGTTGGGCACTGAAGCTTTCTTT.

The rearrangement links TRBV7-8 to TRBJ1-5; D gene uncertain. Germline assignment: CDR1 SGHVS and CDR2 FQNEAQ. The V end was cut by 0 bases, the J end by 4 bases, with 4 bases between. The CDR3 is 13 amino acids. The CDR3 bases are TGTGCCAGCAGCTTAGCCCCAAATCAGCCCCAGCATTTT. This codes for CASSLAPNQPQHF.

This clone was counted a few times. The rearrangement uses TRBV5-1 and TRBJ2-1; TRBD2 matches at 8 bases. The CDR3 sequence is 14 residues long. Losses at the gene ends were 2 bases for V and 9 bases for J; bases not matched to a gene: 7. Germline CDR1 SGHRS, CDR2 YFSETQ. The CDR3 region is CASSFETSDREQFF. The CDR3 nucleotides read TGCGCCAGCAGCTTCGAGACTAGCGATCGTGAGCAGTTCTTC.

The V call is TRBV28, the J call TRBJ2-6; D gene uncertain. The CDR3 totals 15 residues. Trimming shortened V by 4 bases and J by 0 bases, and 7 bases separated the two germline ends. Germline loops: CDR1 MDHEN, CDR2 SYDVKM. The CDR3 loop is CASSSPSSGANVLTF. CDR3 in DNA: TGTGCCAGCAGTTCCCCGTCCTCTGGGGCCAACGTCCTGACTTTC.

V gene TRBV28 combines with J gene TRBJ2-7, with 9 nucleotides matching TRBD1. The V gene's germline CDR1 is MDHEN and CDR2 SYDVKM. Losses at the gene ends were 7 bases for V and 6 bases for J; bases not matched to a gene: 10. The CDR3 spans 14 residues. The CDR3 coding sequence is TGTGCCAGCACCTCGGGACAGGGAGGCTCCGAGCAGTACTTC. Protein product: CASTSGQGGSEQYF.

In this sample, this clone turned up a few times. The chain joins TRBV6-1 to TRBJ2-7; no firm D call. CDR3 length: 15 residues. In germline, CDR1 is MNHNS, CDR2 SASEGT. V shed 6 bases and J shed 6 bases, with 21 bases lying between them. The CDR3 spells CASSLPQTGPFEQYF. The DNA for the CDR3 is TGTGCCAGCAGCTTACCTCAGACGGGTCCCTTCGAGCAGTACTTC.

The V and J genes are TRBV13 and TRBJ2-5, with TRBD2 matching 10 bases. The junction had 4 bases not matched to a gene; V was cut back by 0 bases and J by 6 bases. CDR1 PRHDT and CDR2 FYEKMQ come from the germline V gene (reference sequence). The CDR3 runs 15 residues. CDR3 sequence: CASSLGYTSGKTQYF. CDR3 sequence (DNA): TGTGCCAGCAGCTTAGGCTATACTAGCGGGAAGACCCAGTACTTC.

The J gene is TRBJ2-2, the V gene TRBV7-9; TRBD2 matches at 11 bases. The CDR3 runs 16 residues. Per germline, CDR1 SEHNR and CDR2 FQNEAQ (reference sequence). Unmatched junction bases numbered 3, after V lost 5 bases and J lost 1 base. CDR3 sequence: CASSPGLAGNTGELFF. The CDR3 DNA reads TGTGCCAGCAGCCCTGGACTAGCGGGGAACACCGGGGAGCTGTTTTTT.

The V and J genes are TRBV2 and TRBJ2-5; no reliable D call. Looked up from germline, CDR1 is SNHLY and CDR2 is FYNNEI. Trimming stripped 8 bases from V and 5 bases from J, with 9 bases between. This CDR3 comprises 11 residues. The CDR3 sequence is CASQSRETQYF. The CDR3 DNA reads as TGTGCCAGCCAGTCGCGGGAGACCCAGTACTTC.

The rearrangement uses TRBV4-2 and TRBJ1-1; a weak D match, TRBD1 (5 bases). This CDR3 has 17 amino acids. V was trimmed by 0 bases and J by 6 bases, leaving 20 bases between them. Germline CDR1 and CDR2: LGHNA and YNFKEQ. This CDR3 is CASSQDPGVGGYPEAFF. The CDR3 DNA reads TGTGCCAGCAGCCAAGATCCGGGGGTTGGGGGGTATCCTGAAGCTTTCTTT.